Described below is a single TCR beta chain sequence and its context. Per the original data handling: Estimation of nucleated cell counts relied on the amplification of reference gene primers. The method was immunoSEQ multiplex PCR; TCRdb's version includes in-frame clones alone and lacks a portion of them. The DNA gave D and trimming, while V, J and clone size come from that table. The sample comprises about 290,000 clones, about 82% of which are singletons, and around 3.7% rests with the top ten. The sample belongs to a study of blood T cell repertoires in COVID-19. Overall study: Samples representing acute and convalescent COVID-19 were sourced from the United States, Italy and Spain. In each case, the material was cDNA or gDNA derived from T cells, B-cell-depleted T cells, or PBMCs.

The V gene's germline CDR1 is MNHEY and CDR2 SMNVEV (reference sequence). The trim removed 5 bases at V and 2 bases at J, leaving 7 bases unmatched. The CDR3 runs to 15 residues. The J gene is TRBJ1-2, the V gene TRBV27, with 8 nucleotides matching TRBD1. The sequencing input was peripheral blood. The TCR comes from a woman between 45 and 60 years old with active or convalescent COVID-19. This CDR3 reads CASSPTDRVNYGYTF. DNA of the CDR3: TGTGCCAGCAGTCCGACGGACAGGGTGAACTATGGCTACACCTTC.